This TCR beta chain was documented in a study of a mutant IDH1 vaccine in newly diagnosed glioma (dated by TCRdb to about 2021). With regard to the full study: Vaccination began 4-6 weeks after radiotherapy alone, or alongside temozolomide cycles in the chemotherapy-containing groups. Visit V12 was the week-35 safety follow-up and visit V13 was the week-47 end of study. For exploratory analyses, longitudinal TCRB deep sequencing was carried out in about two dozen treated patients wherever samples were available. Prior to enrollment, patients had been given standard therapy consisting of radiotherapy alone, temozolomide alone, or radiochemotherapy with temozolomide, with the combination given to most patients. Of the approximately 32 treated patients, about 62% were male and 37.5% were female, and the mean age was roughly 40 years. Peripheral blood samples were drawn at six visits, namely V03 (baseline), V05, V07, V10, V12 and V13.

Trimming at the junction amounts to 2 bases on V and 0 bases on J, and the germline ends lie 10 bases apart. The germline V gene (reference sequence) specifies MNHEY as CDR1 and SMNVEV as CDR2. The CDR3 covers 15 residues, taking in both the cysteine and the phenylalanine. Just the 45-base CDR3 DNA is kept, in frame starting at base 1. In regard to this clone: Its antigen is unknown. No quality values exist for individual bases; no much larger clone is one base distant.

Receptor amplification or capture employed the immunoSEQ multiplex PCR assay. Rearranged TCR beta chain sequences were amplified with the hsTCRB Kit following the manufacturer's protocol. Sequencing of TCRB libraries was carried out on an Illumina MiSeq. Turning to the authors' computational methods: The kit vendor's proprietary platform handled demultiplexing, trimming and gene mapping. In its TCRdb copy, this immuneACCESS table keeps in-frame sequences only and misses some clones. Where compared with another copy, unresolved V genes explain less than half of these, and the others have no known cause. For V, J and clone size, that table is used; D and trimming come from the DNA. This sample lists around 50,000 clones; about four fifths were detected once. The ten largest clonotypes hold 4.3% of the sample. The paper as a whole reports these results and caveats: It was noted by the authors that analyses of patient blood samples could not be reproduced owing to sample limitations. Selection of PBMC samples for TCRB deep sequencing was based on availability. No apparent relationship was observed between pseudoprogression and alterations in the top peripheral T cell clonotypes detected by TCRB sequencing. Vaccine-induced immune responses across multiple MHC alleles were detected in about 93% of patients.

The intended sense of this specimen's time point label: week 47, end of study. Each vaccine dose was 300 ug of a 20-mer mutant IDH1 peptide in Montanide, given subcutaneously with topical imiquimod. Patients were given eight vaccinations, in weeks 1, 3, 5, 7, 11, 15, 19 and 23, which matched visits V03 through V10. All donors had newly diagnosed IDH1-mutant astrocytomas of WHO grade 3 or 4 that showed loss of nuclear ATRX. The samples were drawn from NOA16, a multicentre, single-arm, open-label phase I trial in Germany that tested a mutant IDH1 peptide vaccine in humans for the first time. The DNeasy Blood and Tissue Kit was used to extract genomic DNA from EDTA blood for TCRB sequencing.

The sequencing used PBMCs, collected from a glioma patient whose treatment included an IDH1 peptide vaccine. This receptor was taken from a woman in her twenties or thirties with glioma. Some clones in this sample may be carry-over from other donors' samples. The rearranged chain carries TRBV27 and TRBJ1-1; perhaps TRBD1 is the D gene, with 5 bases matching. The CDR3 protein: CASSLTGRLNTEAFF. The sequenced DNA: TGTGCCAGCAGTTTAACGGGGCGCCTGAACACTGAAGCTTTCTTT.